The source of this T cell receptor beta chain is a study of post-analysis software for immune sequencing data. On this clonotype itself: Its antigen is not known.

TCR beta cDNA libraries had unique molecular identifiers. TCRdb independently ran MiXCR on the PCR reads; one entry per CDR3 protein. This table has approximately 660,000 distinct CDR3 sequences, approximately 60% appearing once. The V gene end was trimmed by 6 bases and the J gene end by 4 bases; junction bases not matched to a gene: 14. The CDR3 spans 17 residues. General study points: Roughly 5 TRBV segments occurring more often in patients than controls included TRBV5-6, TRBV5-1 and TRBV20-1. Controls significantly exceeded multiple sclerosis patients in normalized Chao1 diversity.

The chain is built from TRBV12-3 or TRBV12-4 and TRBJ2-3, with 9 bases fitting TRBD2. The TCR originated in a girl aged 2 to 10 with multiple sclerosis. Material: blood. This CDR3 reads CASSPNIAGAGADTQYF. CDR3 bases: TGTGCCAGCAGCCCTAATATAGCGGGAGCCGGGGCAGATACGCAGTATTTT.